Reported below is one T cell receptor beta chain. This record comes from a study of T cell changes during pregnancy in multiple sclerosis. Only in-frame clones appear in the TCRdb table, and some are missing; sequencing was by immunoSEQ multiplex PCR. This table holds about 70,000 clones, less than 95% found once. Germline V gene lookup returns CDR1 SGHRS and CDR2 YFSETQ. V shed 1 base and J shed 3 bases, with 8 bases lying between them. The CDR3 is 14 residues long. The V call is TRBV5-1, the J call TRBJ1-5; D uncertain. The specimen comprised peripheral blood, sampled in the third trimester of pregnancy. This sequence was found in a female donor with multiple sclerosis, enrolled in a pregnancy study. The CDR3, as DNA: TGCGCCAGCAGCTTGAAAGGAGACAATCAGCCCCAGCATTTT. The encoded protein is CASSLKGDNQPQHF.